This T cell receptor beta chain was retrieved from a study of blood T cell repertoires in COVID-19. TCRdb keeps only in-frame clones here, not all; method: immunoSEQ multiplex PCR. The sample has 65,000 to 70,000 clones; 65% to 90% are singletons. The specimen was peripheral blood. The origin of this receptor is an elderly man with acute or convalescent COVID-19.

CDR3 residues: CASSAFGRVDSGANVLTF. DNA for the CDR3: TGTGCCAGCAGCGCCTTTGGCAGGGTAGACTCTGGGGCCAACGTCCTGACTTTC. The chain joins TRBV2 to TRBJ2-6; the D gene is possibly TRBD1 (5 bases). V lost 6 bases, J lost 0 bases, and 18 bases lay in between. The CDR3 consists of 18 residues. The germline V gene has CDR1 SNHLY and CDR2 FYNNEI.